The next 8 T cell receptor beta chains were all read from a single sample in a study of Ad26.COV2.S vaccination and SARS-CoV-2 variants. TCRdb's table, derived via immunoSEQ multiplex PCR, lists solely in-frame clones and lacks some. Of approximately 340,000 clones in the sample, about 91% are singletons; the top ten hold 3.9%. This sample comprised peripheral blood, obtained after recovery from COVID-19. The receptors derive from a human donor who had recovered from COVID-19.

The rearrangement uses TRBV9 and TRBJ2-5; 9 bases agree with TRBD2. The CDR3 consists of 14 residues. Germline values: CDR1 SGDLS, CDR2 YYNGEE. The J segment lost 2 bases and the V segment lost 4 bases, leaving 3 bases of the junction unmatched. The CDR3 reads CASSTSGGQETQYF. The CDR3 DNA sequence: TGTGCCAGCAGCACAAGCGGGGGGCAAGAGACCCAGTACTTC. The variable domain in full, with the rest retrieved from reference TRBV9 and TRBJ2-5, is DSGVTQTPKHLITATGQRVTLRCSPRSGDLSVYWYQQSLDQGLQFLIQYYNGEERAKGNILERFSAQQFPDLHSELNLSSLELGDSALYFCASSTSGGQETQYFGPGTRLLVL.

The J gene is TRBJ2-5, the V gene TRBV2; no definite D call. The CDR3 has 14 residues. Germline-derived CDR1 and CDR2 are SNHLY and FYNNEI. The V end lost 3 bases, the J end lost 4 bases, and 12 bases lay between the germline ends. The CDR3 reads CASSDDPKGETQYF. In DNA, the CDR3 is TGTGCCAGCAGTGACGATCCGAAAGGAGAGACCCAGTACTTC.

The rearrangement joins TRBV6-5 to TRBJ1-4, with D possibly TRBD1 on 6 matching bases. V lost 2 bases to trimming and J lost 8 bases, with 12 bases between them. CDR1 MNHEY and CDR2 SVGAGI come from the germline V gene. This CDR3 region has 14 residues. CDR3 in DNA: TGTGCCAGCAGTTACCAACAGGGTGGAGAAAAACTGTTTTTT. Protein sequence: CASSYQQGGEKLFF.

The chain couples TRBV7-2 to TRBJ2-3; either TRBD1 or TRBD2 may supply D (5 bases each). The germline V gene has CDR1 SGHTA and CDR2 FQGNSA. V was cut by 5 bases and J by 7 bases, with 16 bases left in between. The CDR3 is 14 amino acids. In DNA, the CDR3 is TGTGCCAGCAGCCAAAGAGGTGGGGGAAATACGCAGTATTTT. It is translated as CASSQRGGGNTQYF.

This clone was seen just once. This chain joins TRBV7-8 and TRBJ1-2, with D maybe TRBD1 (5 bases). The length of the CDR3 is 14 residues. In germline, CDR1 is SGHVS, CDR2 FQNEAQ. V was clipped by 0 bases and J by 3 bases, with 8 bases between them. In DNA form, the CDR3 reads TGTGCCAGCAGCTTAGCTGGGACTCACTATGGCTACACCTTC. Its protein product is CASSLAGTHYGYTF.

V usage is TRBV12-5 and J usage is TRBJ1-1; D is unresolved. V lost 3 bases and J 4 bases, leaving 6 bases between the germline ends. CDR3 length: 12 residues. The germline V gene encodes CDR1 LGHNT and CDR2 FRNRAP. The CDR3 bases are TGTGCTAGTGGTTTAAAGAGCACTGAAGCTTTCTTT. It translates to CASGLKSTEAFF.

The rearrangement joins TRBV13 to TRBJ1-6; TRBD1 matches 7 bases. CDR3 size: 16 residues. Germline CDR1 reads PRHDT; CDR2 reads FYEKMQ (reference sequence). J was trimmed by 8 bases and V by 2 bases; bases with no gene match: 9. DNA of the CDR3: TGTGCCAGCAGCTTAACAGGGGTTACGGGGGATTCACCCCTCCACTTT. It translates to CASSLTGVTGDSPLHF.

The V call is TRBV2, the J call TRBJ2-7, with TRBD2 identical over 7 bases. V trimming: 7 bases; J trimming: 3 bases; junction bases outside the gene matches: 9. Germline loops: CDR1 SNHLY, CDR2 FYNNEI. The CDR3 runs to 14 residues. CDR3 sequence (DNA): TGTGCCAGCAAGTGGGAGGGAGCTATCTACGAGCAGTACTTC. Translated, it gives CASKWEGAIYEQYF.